This entry concerns a single T cell receptor beta chain. This record comes from a study of blood T cell repertoires in COVID-19. Sequencing used immunoSEQ multiplex PCR; TCRdb keeps in-frame clones, though not all of them. The sample consists of 110,000 to 150,000 clones, 75% to 85% of them appearing once. Germline lookup yields CDR1 MNHEY and CDR2 SMNVEV (reference sequence). The CDR3 extends over 14 amino acids. The trim removed 5 bases at V and 2 bases at J, leaving 4 bases unmatched. Sequenced input: peripheral blood. The source of this sequence is a man in his sixties with acute or convalescent COVID-19. This sequence joins TRBV27 and TRBJ2-7; 9 nucleotides line up with TRBD2. DNA of the CDR3: TGTGCCAGCAGTAATAGCGGGGGCACCTACGAGCAGTACTTC. It is translated as CASSNSGGTYEQYF.